The 6 T cell receptor beta chains below come from one sample, sequenced in a study of cytomegalovirus exposure and HLA in healthy donors. The PCR had 60 Vbeta and 13 Jbeta primers. Data came from immunoSEQ multiplex PCR; TCRdb stores just in-frame clones and leaves some out. The table has 270,000 or so clones, around 90% seen once. The sequenced sample consisted of PBMCs. These receptors originate from a girl between 2 and 10 years old in good health and CMV-seronegative.

The V call is TRBV30, the J call TRBJ2-1, with D hard to call. Between the trimmed V and J ends, which lost 3 bases and 7 bases, there was a span of 25 bases. This CDR3 region has 17 residues. Germline lookup yields CDR1 GTSNPN and CDR2 SVGIG (reference sequence). The CDR3 sequence: CAWSASLENDWLNEQFF. CDR3 nucleotide sequence: TGTGCCTGGAGCGCGTCACTGGAGAACGACTGGCTGAATGAGCAGTTCTTC.

The chain combines TRBV15 with TRBJ2-5, with D perhaps matching TRBD1 (5 bases). V lost 1 base, J lost 5 bases, and 11 bases lay in between. CDR1 and CDR2 (germline): LNHNV, YYDKDF (reference sequence). CDR3 length equals 14 residues. The DNA of the CDR3 is TGTGCCACCAGCAGAGGGCAGGGATTGGAGACCCAGTACTTC. Translated, it gives CATSRGQGLETQYF.

The V and J genes are TRBV4-1 and TRBJ2-1, with 8 positions matching TRBD2. Germline loops: CDR1 MGHRA, CDR2 YSYEKL. The V and J ends lost 4 bases and 5 bases, in that order; junction bases with no gene match: 4. The CDR3 consists of 14 residues. The CDR3 nucleotides are TGCGCCAGCAGCCGGATAGCGGGGAACAATGAGCAGTTCTTC. Protein sequence: CASSRIAGNNEQFF.

The chain joins TRBV18 to TRBJ2-2, with a possible D match to TRBD1 (5 bases). Germline-derived CDR1 and CDR2 are KGHSH and LQKENI. The CDR3 runs to 16 residues. V lost 2 bases and J 0 bases, leaving 10 bases between the germline ends. CDR3 nucleotide sequence: TGTGCCAGCTCACCAGTCAGGGCTTCGAACACCGGGGAGCTGTTTTTT. Its translation is CASSPVRASNTGELFF.

This chain uses TRBV7-8 with TRBJ1-1, with D perhaps TRBD1 (5 bases). CDR3 length: 15 amino acids. V was pared by 1 base and J by 7 bases, with 16 bases between. Germline values: CDR1 SGHVS, CDR2 FQNEAQ. CDR3 DNA: TGTGCCAGCAGCTTAGGGTCCCGGGGGTTTGGTGAAGCTTTCTTT. This codes for CASSLGSRGFGEAFF.

The chain joins TRBV25-1 to TRBJ2-5; possible D gene TRBD2, 5 bases. The CDR3 spans 14 residues. V lost 2 bases to trimming and J lost 2 bases, with 9 bases between them. CDR1 is MGHDK, CDR2 SYGVNS, per germline. The CDR3 reads CASSEGGLQETQYF. CDR3 nucleotide sequence: TGTGCCAGCAGTGAAGGAGGATTACAAGAGACCCAGTACTTC.